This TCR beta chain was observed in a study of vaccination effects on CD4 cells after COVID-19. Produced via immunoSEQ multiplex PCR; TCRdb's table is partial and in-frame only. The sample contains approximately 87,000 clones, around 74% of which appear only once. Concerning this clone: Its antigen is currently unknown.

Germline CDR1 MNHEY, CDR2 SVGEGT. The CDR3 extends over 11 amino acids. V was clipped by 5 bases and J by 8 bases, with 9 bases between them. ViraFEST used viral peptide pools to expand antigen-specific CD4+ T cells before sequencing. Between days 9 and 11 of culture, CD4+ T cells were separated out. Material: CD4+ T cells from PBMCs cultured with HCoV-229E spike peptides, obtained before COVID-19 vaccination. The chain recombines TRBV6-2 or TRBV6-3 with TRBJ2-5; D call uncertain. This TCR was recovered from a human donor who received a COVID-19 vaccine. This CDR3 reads CASSHAATQYF. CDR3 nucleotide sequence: TGTGCCAGCAGTCATGCCGCCACCCAGTACTTC.